A single TCR beta chain is shown here with its context. The sample is drawn from a study of technical replicates of blood from several donors. Clones were read by immunoSEQ multiplex PCR, and TCRdb kept only the in-frame ones, dropping some. The sample contains about 64,000 clones, around 88% of which appear only once. The sequence derives from a human donor in good health. Some clones in this sample may be carry-over from other donors' samples. The sequenced material came from PBMCs.

The CDR3 loop is CAWSPGGQPQHF. DNA for the CDR3: TGTGCCTGGAGTCCGGGTGGTCAGCCCCAGCATTTT. The chain uses TRBV30 and TRBJ1-5, with unresolved D. Germline V gene sequence: CDR1 GTSNPN, CDR2 SVGIG (reference sequence). The ends were cut back, 2 bases at V and 6 bases at J, with 8 bases in the middle. The CDR3 spans 12 residues.